The source of this T cell receptor (beta chain) is a study of memory CD4+ T cells and cytomegalovirus serostatus (dated by TCRdb to the late 2010s). Regarding the study in general: The cohort comprised about 33 healthy Belgian adults, 9 CMV seropositive and some 24 CMV seronegative. CD4+ memory TCRbeta repertoires of a Belgian cohort with known cytomegalovirus serostatus were sequenced in order to replicate a published TCR-based CMV serostatus classifier.

Broader findings and caveats from the paper: On the Belgian cohort, the classifier based on the original framework reached a median bootstrapped AUC of approximately 0.95, with a 95% CI of 0.76-1.00. CMV serostatus prediction reached a median bootstrapped AUC of 0.95 with the original framework and 0.75 to 0.92 with a US-trained random forest. Unlike the original study, which covered naive and memory CD4+ and CD8+ populations, the Belgian study sequenced only CD4+CD45RO+ memory cells. The results were interpreted as suggesting that the CMV-associated TCR signature is mostly present in the CD4+ memory repertoire. Among the 150 or so previously reported CMV-associated TCRbeta sequences, over 65 showed up in the CD4+ memory repertoires, with each one found in between one and five individuals.

Details on this clone: No antigen is known for it. No base quality values were provided; no much bigger clone lies one nucleotide off.

Trimming leaves V shorter by 4 bases and J shorter by 5 bases, with the junction holding 8 bases beyond the gene matches. The germline V gene provides CDR1 SGHTA and CDR2 FQGTGA. The CDR3 numbers 14 residues from cysteine through phenylalanine. Only the CDR3 region is kept as DNA, spanning 42 bases read in frame from base 1. Genomic DNA was extracted from sorted cells with the Quick-DNA Microprep Kit. TCRbeta DNA was amplified with the immunoSEQ hsTCRbeta kit following the manufacturer's protocol. TCRbeta libraries were sequenced on an Illumina MiSeq instrument. Per the source publication's procedure: Following removal of out-of-frame sequences, 2 million to 2.5 million distinct TCRbeta sequences were retained, with an average of about 70,000 per individual. Each individual was scored using the number of around 180 previously reported CMV-associated TCRbeta sequences that the individual carried and the total number of productive distinct TCRbeta sequences. A beta-binomial model was reimplemented in Python, and scikit-learn random forests with default parameters were trained on US cohort data. Classifier performance on the Belgian cohort was summarized as median AUC with percentile confidence intervals calculated over 10,000 bootstrap iterations. TCRdb's version of the immuneACCESS table is confined to in-frame rearrangements and falls short of the full clone set. An unresolved V gene accounts for under half of the shortfall where checked; the remainder is of unknown origin. That table is the source of V, J and clone size, and D and trimming were worked out from the DNA. In all, the sample holds about 64,000 clones, and 75% to 80% of those were seen once. The ten largest clones take up 0.7% to 0.9% of the sample.

Single viable CD3+CD4+CD8-CD45RO+ cells were sorted as memory CD4+ T cells on a FACSAria II. To determine CMV serostatus, a Roche Elecsys assay was used that detects serum IgG against CMV pp150, pp28, p38 and p52. After thawing, total CD4+ T cells were enriched by positive selection with CD4 magnetic microbeads. The samples came from a different study that was designed specifically to examine the CD4+ T cell memory repertoire. Peripheral blood mononuclear cells were isolated and cryopreserved according to standard operating procedures, and serum was stored at -80 degrees C. The staining used CD3-PerCP (BW264/56), CD4-APC (RPA-T4), CD45RO-PE (UCHT1) and CD8-Pacific Orange (3B5) antibodies, and Sytox blue was used to exclude non-viable cells.

The chain is made from TRBV7-3 and TRBJ2-7; 7 central nucleotides agree with TRBD1. The receptor's source is an adult in good health and CMV-seronegative. The material sequenced was memory CD4+ T cells from blood. The nucleotides are TGTGCCAGCAGCTCGACAGGGTTTTCGGACGAGCAGTACTTC. It translates to CASSSTGFSDEQYF.